This TCR beta chain was identified in a study of blood T cell repertoires in COVID-19. Method: immunoSEQ multiplex PCR; TCRdb's copy keeps in-frame clones and lacks some. The top ten clones hold 4% to 5.5% of a sample with over 70,000 clones, 75% to 90% of them seen once. Trimming removed 0 bases from V and 8 bases from J; junction bases left unmatched: 3. In germline, CDR1 is MGHRA, CDR2 YSYEKL. This CDR3 comprises 13 residues. The sequence came from a man of 80 years or more with acute or convalescent COVID-19. The J gene is TRBJ1-1, the V gene TRBV4-1; 7 bases are a match to TRBD1. The sample was peripheral blood. The CDR3 bases are TGCGCCAGCAGCCAAGAGAGACAGGGAGAAGCTTTCTTT. It is translated as CASSQERQGEAFF.